What follows describes a single T cell receptor (beta chain). Its antigen remains unknown. The data stem from a study of cytomegalovirus exposure and HLA in healthy donors. A multiplex PCR was run with 60 Vbeta primers and 13 Jbeta primers. Libraries were prepared by immunoSEQ multiplex PCR; TCRdb keeps only in-frame clonotypes and omits some of them. The sample holds approximately 100,000 clones, 74% seen once. Regarding the study as a whole: There were several of the most significant clusters that appeared linked to common viral pathogens in a later analysis. It was reported that TCR beta sequences correctly inferred the HLA-A and HLA-B alleles for most subjects. An Asian-associated ancestry cluster reportedly showed fewer N-insertions than the roughly 670-donor mean in a later analysis.

Those who donated were healthy bone marrow donors. V gave up 2 bases and J gave up 1 base, with 12 bases separating them. This CDR3 has 16 amino acids. Germline assignment: CDR1 MNHEY and CDR2 SMNVEV (reference sequence). V and J are TRBV27 and TRBJ2-1; possible D gene TRBD1, 6 bases. Specimen: PBMCs. This sequence originates from a human donor in good health. CDR3 region: CASSLDRRLSYNEQFF. The CDR3 nucleotides read TGTGCCAGCAGTTTAGACAGGAGACTTTCCTACAATGAGCAGTTCTTC.